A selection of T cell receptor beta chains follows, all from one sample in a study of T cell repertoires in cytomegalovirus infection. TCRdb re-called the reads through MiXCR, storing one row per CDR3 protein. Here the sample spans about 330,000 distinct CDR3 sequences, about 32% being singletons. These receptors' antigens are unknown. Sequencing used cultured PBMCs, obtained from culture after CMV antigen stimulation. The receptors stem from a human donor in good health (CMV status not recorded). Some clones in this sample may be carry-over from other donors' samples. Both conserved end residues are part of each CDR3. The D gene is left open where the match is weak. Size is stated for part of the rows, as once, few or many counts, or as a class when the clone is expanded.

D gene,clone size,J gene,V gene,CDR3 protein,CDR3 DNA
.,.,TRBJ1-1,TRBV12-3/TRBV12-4,CASRFTGRPTEAFF,TGTGCCAGCAGGTTTACAGGGAGACCGACTGAAGCTTTCTTT
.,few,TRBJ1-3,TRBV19,CASNSHRGSSGNTIYF,TGTGCCAGTAATAGTCATAGGGGGAGCTCTGGAAACACCATATATTTT
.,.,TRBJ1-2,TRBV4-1,CASSQTGSGGYTF,TGCGCCAGCAGCCAAACAGGGAGTGGTGGCTACACCTTC
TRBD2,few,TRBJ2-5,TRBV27,CASSLFVGGETQYF,TGTGCCAGCAGTTTATTCGTGGGGGGGGAGACCCAGTACTTC
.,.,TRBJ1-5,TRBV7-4,CASSPTDQPQHF,TGTGCCAGCAGCCCAACAGATCAGCCCCAGCATTTT
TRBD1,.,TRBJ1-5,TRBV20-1,CSARDRDQPQHF,TGCAGTGCTAGGGACAGGGATCAGCCCCAGCATTTT
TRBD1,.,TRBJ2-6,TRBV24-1,CATSDTPGQGLTGANVLTF,TGTGCCACCAGTGACACCCCGGGACAGGGATTAACTGGGGCCAACGTCCTGACTTTC
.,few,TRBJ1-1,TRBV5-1,CASSSRNPSFEAFF,TGCGCCAGCAGCTCGCGGAATCCATCCTTTGAAGCTTTCTTT
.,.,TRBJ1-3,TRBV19,CASSKDSPGNTIYF,TGTGCCAGTAGTAAGGACAGCCCTGGAAACACCATATATTTT
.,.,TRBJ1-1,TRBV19,CASSEREDTEAFF,TGTGCCAGTAGTGAGAGGGAGGACACTGAAGCTTTCTTT
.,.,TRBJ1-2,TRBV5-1,CASSLGFNYGYTF,TGCGCCAGCAGCTTGGGATTCAACTATGGCTACACCTTC
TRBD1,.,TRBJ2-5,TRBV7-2,CASSRQGQGETQYF,TGTGCCAGCAGCCGGCAAGGACAGGGAGAGACCCAGTACTTC
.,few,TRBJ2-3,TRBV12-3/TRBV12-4,CASSPQLVPDTQYF,TGTGCCAGCAGTCCCCAACTAGTCCCGGATACGCAGTATTTT
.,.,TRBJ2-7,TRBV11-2,CASSFRVAGWDYEQYF,TGTGCCAGCAGCTTCCGCGTGGCAGGGTGGGATTACGAGCAGTACTTC
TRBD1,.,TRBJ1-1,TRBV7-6,CASSPNREGATEAFF,TGTGCCAGCAGCCCCAACAGGGAGGGGGCCACTGAAGCTTTCTTT
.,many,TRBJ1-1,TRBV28,CASSFRAEAFF,TGTGCCAGCAGTTTCCGCGCTGAAGCTTTCTTT
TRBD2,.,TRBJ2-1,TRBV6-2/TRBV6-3,CASSPLAGGGRNEQFF,TGTGCCAGCAGTCCCCTAGCGGGAGGGGGAAGGAATGAGCAGTTCTTC
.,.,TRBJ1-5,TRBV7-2,CASRIQVSGNQPQHF,TGTGCCAGCAGAATACAGGTGTCTGGAAATCAGCCCCAGCATTTT
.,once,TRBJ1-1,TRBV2,CASSEVPVGAFF,TGTGCCAGCAGTGAGGTCCCGGTAGGAGCTTTCTTT
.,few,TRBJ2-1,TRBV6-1,CASSRRDAFHNEQFF,TGTGCCAGCAGCCGCCGGGACGCGTTTCACAATGAGCAGTTCTTC
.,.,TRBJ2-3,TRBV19,CASKFSATQYF,TGTGCCAGCAAATTTAGCGCGACGCAGTATTTT
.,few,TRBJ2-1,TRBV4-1,CASSLRGQAAEINEQFF,TGCGCCAGCAGCCTACGCGGGCAGGCCGCTGAAATCAATGAGCAGTTCTTC
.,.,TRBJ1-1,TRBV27,CASTWRVGGEAFF,TGTGCCAGCACCTGGCGGGTCGGGGGTGAAGCTTTCTTT
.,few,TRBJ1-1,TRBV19,CASSITKRGTEAFF,TGTGCCAGTAGTATCACCAAAAGGGGCACTGAAGCTTTCTTT
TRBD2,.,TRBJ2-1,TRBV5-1,CASSLASGRAYRKEQFF,TGCGCCAGCAGCTTGGCTAGCGGGAGGGCCTACCGGAAGGAGCAGTTCTTC
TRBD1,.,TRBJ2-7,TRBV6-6,CASSDRVNEQYF,TGTGCCAGCAGTGACAGGGTGAACGAGCAGTACTTC
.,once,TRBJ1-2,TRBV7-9,CASSSRAYGYTF,TGTGCCAGCAGCTCAAGAGCCTATGGCTACACCTTC
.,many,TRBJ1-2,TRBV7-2,CASSLAEGYGYTF,TGTGCCAGCAGCTTAGCAGAAGGGTATGGCTACACCTTC
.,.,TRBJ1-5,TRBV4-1,CASSLTEGGSNQPQHF,TGCGCCAGCAGCCTCACGGAGGGGGGGAGCAATCAGCCCCAGCATTTT
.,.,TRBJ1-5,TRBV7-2,CASSFLAWGNQPQHF,TGTGCCAGCAGCTTCCTCGCTTGGGGCAATCAGCCCCAGCATTTT
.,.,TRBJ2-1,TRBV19,CASSDPGEVLYEQFF,TGTGCCAGTAGCGACCCGGGAGAGGTCTTGTATGAGCAGTTCTTC
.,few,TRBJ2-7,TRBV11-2,CASSLGPISYEQYF,TGTGCCAGCAGCTTAGGGCCTATCTCCTACGAGCAGTACTTC
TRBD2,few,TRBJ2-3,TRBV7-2,CASSTTSGPSNTQYF,TGTGCCAGCAGTACGACTAGCGGCCCGTCGAATACGCAGTATTTT
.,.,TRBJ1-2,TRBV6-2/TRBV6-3,CASSYSRASGYTF,TGTGCCAGCAGTTACAGCAGGGCTAGCGGCTACACCTTC
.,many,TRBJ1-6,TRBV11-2,CASSLGVRPDNSPLHF,TGTGCCAGCAGCTTAGGGGTCAGACCCGATAATTCACCCCTCCACTTT
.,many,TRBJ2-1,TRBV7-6,CASSLRLAEQFF,TGTGCCAGCAGCCTTCGACTCGCTGAGCAGTTCTTC
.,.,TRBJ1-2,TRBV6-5,CASSKTGYGYTF,TGTGCCAGCAGCAAGACAGGCTATGGCTACACCTTC